Listed here are 10 T cell receptor beta chains from one sample, sequenced in a study of blood T cell repertoires in COVID-19. Assay: immunoSEQ multiplex PCR; the TCRdb copy retains only in-frame clones and omits some. The data hold about 280,000 clones, with around nine tenths observed a single time. The sequenced sample consisted of peripheral blood. The receptors stem from a man aged 45-65 years with acute or convalescent COVID-19.

This rearrangement joins TRBV9 to TRBJ2-3, with 11 bases that match TRBD2. Germline assignment: CDR1 SGDLS and CDR2 YYNGEE. This CDR3 is 16 amino acids long. Germline trimming cut 3 bases from V and 4 bases from J; bases unmatched to any gene: 7. The CDR3 loop is CASSGLSGGAPDTQYF. The CDR3 DNA is TGTGCCAGCAGCGGCCTTAGCGGGGGGGCCCCAGATACGCAGTATTTT.

The V call is TRBV5-4, the J call TRBJ2-2, with TRBD1 identical over 8 bases. V lost 4 bases to trimming and J lost 1 base; unmatched junction nucleotides: 3. The CDR3 has 15 residues. The germline V gene has CDR1 SGHNT and CDR2 YYREEE (reference sequence). CDR3 protein: CASSPGGVNTGELFF. CDR3 nucleotide sequence: TGTGCCAGCAGCCCAGGGGGCGTGAACACCGGGGAGCTGTTTTTT.

This CDR3 reads CASSPAGGLSTGELFF. CDR3 coding DNA: TGCGCCAGCAGCCCGGCGGGGGGCCTGAGTACCGGGGAGCTGTTTTTT. V and J are TRBV5-1 and TRBJ2-2; TRBD2 matches at 8 bases. The CDR3 consists of 16 residues. CDR1 SGHRS and CDR2 YFSETQ come from the germline V gene. The V segment lost 4 bases and the J segment 5 bases; nucleotides outside the gene matches: 10.

This sequence joins TRBV5-1 and TRBJ2-3, with TRBD2 identical over 7 bases. Germline values: CDR1 SGHRS, CDR2 YFSETQ. CDR3 size: 15 residues. The trim removed 7 bases at V and 2 bases at J, leaving 10 bases unmatched. CDR3 sequence (DNA): TGCGCCAGCGGACCCGGGGCGGGGGACACAGATACGCAGTATTTT. Translated: CASGPGAGDTDTQYF.

The chain links TRBV9 to TRBJ1-1; 7 nucleotides line up with TRBD1. V lost 3 bases, J lost 3 bases, and 11 bases stayed unmatched. The CDR3 has 16 amino acids. Germline CDR1 reads SGDLS; CDR2 reads YYNGEE. The CDR3 protein is CASSADLGDRDTEAFF. CDR3 nucleotide sequence: TGTGCCAGCAGCGCAGACCTCGGCGACAGGGACACTGAAGCTTTCTTT. The full variable domain, rest sourced from reference TRBV9 and TRBJ1-1, is DSGVTQTPKHLITATGQRVTLRCSPRSGDLSVYWYQQSLDQGLQFLIQYYNGEERAKGNILERFSAQQFPDLHSELNLSSLELGDSALYFCASSADLGDRDTEAFFGQGTRLTVV.

On this clone: The sample carries other DNA sequences with the same CDR3. This sequence joins TRBV19 and TRBJ1-1; perhaps TRBD1 as D (6 bases). The ends were cut back, 0 bases at V and 5 bases at J, with 7 bases in the middle. The CDR3 sequence is 13 residues long. Germline V gene sequence: CDR1 LNHDA, CDR2 SQIVND (reference sequence). The CDR3 reads CASSIEGGTEAFF. Written as DNA, the CDR3 is TGTGCCAGTAGTATAGAAGGGGGAACTGAAGCTTTCTTT.

This clone was seen a few times. The chain uses TRBV7-3 and TRBJ2-7; 8 bases fit TRBD1. The CDR3 is 15 residues long. CDR1 and CDR2 (germline): SGHTA, FQGTGA. V trimming: 5 bases; J trimming: 3 bases; junction bases outside the gene matches: 9. In DNA, the CDR3 is TGTGCCAGCAGCAAAAATTCGGACAGGGTCTACGAGCAGTACTTC. This encodes CASSKNSDRVYEQYF.

This clone came up once. The chain has TRBV6-2 or TRBV6-3 and TRBJ2-2, with D possibly TRBD2 on 5 matching bases. CDR1 and CDR2 from the germline V gene are MNHEY and SVGEGT. V lost 5 bases to trimming and J lost 6 bases, with 13 bases between them. The CDR3 contains 14 residues. The chain's CDR3 is CASSPYEGAGELFF. In DNA form, the CDR3 reads TGTGCCAGCAGTCCCTATGAGGGCGCCGGGGAGCTGTTTTTT.

V usage is TRBV18 and J usage is TRBJ2-7; D is uncertain. The CDR3 consists of 13 residues. CDR1 is KGHSH, CDR2 LQKENI, per germline. V was trimmed by 0 bases and J by 2 bases, leaving 5 bases between them. The CDR3 spells CASSPPTAYEQYF. For the CDR3, the DNA is TGTGCCAGCTCACCACCCACAGCCTACGAGCAGTACTTC.

The genes are TRBV5-8 and TRBJ1-1, with a weak D call TRBD1 (5 bases). V was pared by 0 bases and J by 6 bases, with 9 bases between. Germline-derived CDR1 and CDR2 are SGHTS and YDEGEE. This CDR3 is 13 amino acids long. The CDR3 region is CASSLVWGAEAFF. For the CDR3, the DNA is TGTGCCAGCAGCTTGGTTTGGGGGGCTGAAGCTTTCTTT.